This TCR beta chain was profiled in a study of neurological immune-mediated disorders. Every sequencing run produced over 160 million TCR-beta sequences, and the sequences from any one run covered 15-18 subjects. Using its own MiXCR run on the 5' RACE reads, TCRdb lists one record per CDR3 protein. This sample has around 66,000 distinct CDR3 sequences, with around 5.5% found just once. Whole-study findings and limits: No expanded-clone CDR3 amino acid sequence recurred across subjects, suggesting private TCR-beta repertoires. It was HTLV-1-associated myelopathy that showed the most TCR clonal expansion, while multiple sclerosis showed the least, falling below healthy controls.

A note on this clonotype: Its antigen is unidentified.

This TCR was sampled from a woman in her twenties or thirties with multiple sclerosis. The sequenced sample consisted of PBMCs.

As DNA, the CDR3 is TGTGCCAGCACGAAGGGGGGCTCCCCCTACGAGCAGTACTTC. This gives the protein CASTKGGSPYEQYF. V gene TRBV6-2 or TRBV6-3 combines with J gene TRBJ2-7; the D call may be TRBD1 or TRBD2 (6 bases each). V was trimmed by 7 bases and J by 2 bases, leaving 15 bases between them. CDR1 and CDR2 (germline): MNHEY, SVGEGT. The CDR3 totals 14 residues.